These 4 T cell receptor beta chains were sequenced from one sample in a study of Graves' ophthalmopathy and Graves' hyperthyroidism. TCR beta CDR3 regions were amplified from RNA transcripts. Scientists carried out first-round RT-PCR using HTBI primers and then a second-round multiplex PCR. TCRdb re-analysed the multiplex PCR reads in MiXCR, keeping a single row per CDR3 protein. The table shows approximately 330,000 distinct CDR3 sequences, with roughly a sixth occurring only once. Sequencing was done on a sample of peripheral blood. These receptors originate from an adult man with Graves' ophthalmopathy.

This clonotype was detected ten times or more. The chain carries TRBV6-9 and TRBJ2-7; no firm D call. The CDR3 sequence is 18 residues long. Germline V lookup: CDR1 MNHGY, CDR2 SVAAGI. V was pared by 5 bases and J by 0 bases, with 23 bases between. For the CDR3, the DNA is TGTGCCAGCAGTCGAACATCTTCGGGCCATAAGTCCTCCTACGAGCAGTACTTC. Translation: CASSRTSSGHKSSYEQYF.

DNA of the CDR3: TGTGCCAGCAGTTACTCCGGGAATGGCTACGAGCAGTACTTC. It encodes CASSYSGNGYEQYF. V gene TRBV12-3 or TRBV12-4 combines with J gene TRBJ2-7; D might be TRBD2 (5 bases). V lost 4 bases to trimming and J lost 3 bases, with 13 bases between them. This CDR3 comprises 14 residues.

This clonotype was detected ten times or more. The chain recombines TRBV7-2 with TRBJ1-3, with D perhaps TRBD1 (6 bases). CDR1 and CDR2 (germline): SGHTA, FQGNSA. The CDR3 length is 13 residues. V gave up 1 base and J gave up 10 bases, with 11 bases separating them. The CDR3 region is CASSLEQQGTIYF. The CDR3 bases are TGTGCCAGCAGCTTAGAACAGCAGGGGACCATATATTTT.

This clonotype came up many times. The chain combines TRBV11-2 with TRBJ2-4; D gene unclear. This CDR3 is 16 amino acids long. The germline V gene has CDR1 SGHAT and CDR2 FQNNGV. V gave up 2 bases and J gave up 0 bases, with 11 bases separating them. The CDR3 bases are TGTGCCAGCAGCTTACGGAGTGCGATAGCCAAAAACATTCAGTACTTC. Translated: CASSLRSAIAKNIQYF.